One and the same sample provided the 29 T cell receptor beta chains below, sequenced in a study of low-dose radiotherapy and immunotherapy resistance in tumors. TRAV and TRBV primers primed cDNA for both TCRalpha and TCRbeta. TCR amplification used 15 to 20 PCR cycles, a constant-region primer and a V-primer adapter. Each CDR3 protein gets one entry after TCRdb re-called the reads with MiXCR. The profile shows under 90,000 distinct CDR3 sequences, 15% to 20% of them singletons. Time point reported: before trial treatment. The starting material was PBMCs, obtained before treatment. Receptors were obtained from a male donor with prostate cancer.

This clonotype was seen repeatedly, ten times or more. The CDR3 sequence is CASTGTGGGELFF. The CDR3 DNA is TGTGCCAGCACCGGGACAGGAGGGGGGGAGCTGTTTTTT. The chain employs TRBV2 and TRBJ2-2, with 8 bases lining up with TRBD1. Germline V gives CDR1 SNHLY, CDR2 FYNNEI. The junction had 6 bases not matched to a gene; V was cut back by 7 bases and J by 8 bases. CDR3 size: 13 residues.

This clonotype was picked up many times. J is TRBJ2-1 and V is TRBV7-9, with D possibly being TRBD2 (7 bases). Per the germline V gene, CDR1 is SEHNR and CDR2 is FQNEAQ (reference sequence). V dropped 1 base and J dropped 15 bases, with 16 bases sitting between them. This CDR3 spans 13 amino acids. The CDR3 is CASSLVGGVTSFF. CDR3 DNA sequence: TGTGCCAGCAGCTTAGTAGGGGGGGTCACCTCGTTCTTC.

This clonotype was observed many times. V is TRBV20-1 and J is TRBJ2-5; the match to TRBD2 covers 7 bases. This CDR3 has 13 amino acids. J was trimmed by 5 bases and V by 2 bases; bases with no gene match: 5. Germline V lookup: CDR1 DFQATT, CDR2 SNEGSKA (reference sequence). The CDR3 region is CSARLSGAETQYF. CDR3 nucleotide sequence: TGCAGTGCTAGATTAAGCGGGGCTGAGACCCAGTACTTC.

This clonotype has ten or more counts. The rearrangement links TRBV7-2 to TRBJ2-7; a possible D gene is TRBD1 (6 bases). This CDR3 contains 15 residues. The germline V gene encodes CDR1 SGHTA and CDR2 FQGNSA. V was clipped by 5 bases and J by 3 bases, with 17 bases between them. CDR3 sequence reads: CASSATIGQIYEQYF. The CDR3 coding sequence is TGTGCCAGCAGCGCGACCATCGGACAGATCTACGAGCAGTACTTC. The entire variable domain, with the rest obtained from reference TRBV7-2 and TRBJ2-7, is as follows: GAGVSQSPSNKVTEKGKDVELRCDPISGHTALYWYRQSLGQGLEFLIYFQGNSAPDKSGLPSDRFSAERTGGSVSTLTIQRTQQEDSAVYLCASSATIGQIYEQYFGPGTRLTVT.

This clonotype was seen repeatedly, ten times or more. This chain links TRBV7-9 with TRBJ1-4, with D unclear. CDR3 length: 15 residues. Germline CDR1 and CDR2: SEHNR and FQNEAQ (reference sequence). The germline V and J ends were trimmed by 5 bases and 7 bases, with 17 bases remaining between them. The CDR3 sequence: CASSTPGELVEKLFF. Written as DNA, the CDR3 is TGTGCCAGCAGCACCCCCGGGGAGTTGGTTGAAAAACTGTTTTTT.

This clonotype was detected many times. The genes are TRBV6-2 or TRBV6-3 and TRBJ2-3; maybe TRBD1 (6 bases). Germline CDR1 MNHEY, CDR2 SVGEGT. The V and J ends lost 8 bases and 0 bases respectively, with 12 bases between them. The CDR3 spans 14 residues. The CDR3, as DNA: TGTGCCAGCCAGGGGCCAACTAGCACAGATACGCAGTATTTT. Its translation is CASQGPTSTDTQYF.

This clonotype was seen at least ten times. The chain carries TRBV2 and TRBJ2-1, with TRBD1 identical over 7 bases. V was clipped by 6 bases and J by 2 bases; unmatched bases: 7. CDR3 length equals 15 residues. In germline, CDR1 is SNHLY, CDR2 FYNNEI. DNA of the CDR3: TGTGCCAGCAGGACCGGGACAGTGACCTACAATGAGCAGTTCTTC. Translating it yields CASRTGTVTYNEQFF.

This clonotype has a count of ten or more. J is TRBJ2-3 and V is TRBV29-1, with D possibly being TRBD1 (6 bases). The germline V and J ends were trimmed by 4 bases and 2 bases, with 10 bases remaining between them. The germline gives CDR1 SQVTM, CDR2 ANQGSEA. The CDR3 contains 13 residues. CDR3 sequence: CSVAGESTDTQYF. The CDR3 coding sequence is TGCAGCGTTGCAGGGGAGTCCACAGATACGCAGTATTTT.

V is TRBV3-1 and J is TRBJ2-1; 7 bases map to TRBD1. J was trimmed by 9 bases and V by 3 bases; bases with no gene match: 8. CDR3 length: 14 amino acids. The germline CDR1 and CDR2 sequences are LGHDT and YNNKEL (reference sequence). The CDR3 DNA follows: TGTGCCAGCAGCCAGACGGGGACAGCCAGTGAGCAGTTCTTC. Protein sequence: CASSQTGTASEQFF.

The rearrangement joins TRBV7-6 to TRBJ2-2, with D unclear. Per the germline V gene, CDR1 is SGHVS and CDR2 is FNYEAQ. The CDR3 totals 13 residues. The V gene lost 3 bases and the J gene lost 6 bases, with 8 bases spanning the gap. Here the CDR3 reads CASSFGYAGELFF. Here the CDR3 DNA reads TGTGCCAGCAGCTTCGGTTACGCCGGGGAGCTGTTTTTT.

This clonotype was recorded at least ten times. V usage is TRBV18 and J usage is TRBJ2-3; 12 bases match TRBD2. The V gene's germline CDR1 is KGHSH and CDR2 LQKENI. This CDR3 comprises 16 residues. The trim removed 2 bases at V and 5 bases at J, leaving 5 bases unmatched. The CDR3 loop is CASSPRLAGGQDTQYF. DNA of the CDR3: TGTGCCAGCTCACCAAGGCTAGCGGGGGGGCAAGATACGCAGTATTTT.

This clonotype was observed many times. This chain's CDR3 is CASSLTLGQGYGYTF. For the CDR3, the DNA is TGTGCCAGCAGCTTAACGCTGGGGCAGGGCTATGGCTACACCTTC. The genes are TRBV7-9 and TRBJ1-2, with D maybe TRBD1 (5 bases). CDR1 is SEHNR, CDR2 FQNEAQ, per germline (reference sequence). This CDR3 comprises 15 residues. Trimming took 2 bases from V and 4 from J, leaving 14 bases between them.

The chain combines TRBV27 with TRBJ2-1, with a tentative D call TRBD2 (6 bases). Trimming took off 6 bases at V and 8 bases at J, with 14 bases between the two ends. CDR3 size: 13 residues. Germline lookup yields CDR1 MNHEY and CDR2 SMNVEV (reference sequence). This chain's CDR3 is CASSPGTADEQFF. DNA for the CDR3: TGTGCCAGCAGCCCTGGGACTGCCGATGAGCAGTTCTTC.

In this sample, this clonotype turned up many times. A read error may produce the germline difference seen at one junction end. The V call is TRBV4-1, the J call TRBJ1-6, with D hard to call. CDR3 length equals 16 residues. Germline V gene data show CDR1 as MGHRA and CDR2 as YSYEKL. In DNA, the CDR3 is TGCGCCAGCAGCCAAGAGCTCTCTGAGTATACTTCACCCCTCCACTTT. This encodes CASSQELSEYTSPLHF.

This clonotype has more than one count but fewer than ten. The J gene is TRBJ2-1, the V gene TRBV18; D is possibly TRBD2 (7 bases). CDR1 is KGHSH, CDR2 LQKENI, per germline. This CDR3 spans 17 amino acids. Trimming took 1 base from V and 4 from J, leaving 17 bases between them. The CDR3 sequence: CASSPQGGGRIYNEQFF. DNA of the CDR3: TGTGCCAGCTCACCACAGGGGGGGGGCCGAATATACAATGAGCAGTTCTTC.

The sample holds many counts of this clonotype. DNA of the CDR3: TGCAGTGCTAGAGCCCCCGCGGGGGGTGATACGCAGTATTTT. Amino acid sequence: CSARAPAGGDTQYF. The chain employs TRBV20-1 and TRBJ2-3; 8 nucleotides line up with TRBD2. This CDR3 is built from 14 residues. In germline, CDR1 is DFQATT, CDR2 SNEGSKA (reference sequence). V lost 1 base, J lost 6 bases, and 6 bases stayed unmatched.

On this clonotype: The likely explanation is a read error, given a far larger clone one base away. The rearrangement links TRBV2 to TRBJ1-2, with a tentative D call TRBD1 (5 bases). The germline gives CDR1 SNHLY, CDR2 FYNNEI. This CDR3 is built from 15 residues. CDR3 residues: CVSSATGRGNYGYTF. In nucleotides, the CDR3 is TGTGTCAGCAGTGCTACAGGTCGGGGAAACTATGGCTACACCTTC.

This clonotype was recorded at least ten times. The rearrangement links TRBV12-3 or TRBV12-4 to TRBJ2-5; 7 nucleotides match TRBD1. This CDR3 is built from 14 residues. The V segment lost 6 bases and the J segment 4 bases; nucleotides outside the gene matches: 8. In DNA, the CDR3 is TGTGCCAGCAGCCCAGGGGGAGTGTTAGAGACCCAGTACTTC. This gives the protein CASSPGGVLETQYF.

Concerning this clonotype itself: A read error likely explains this, since a far larger clone differs by one base. The chain joins TRBV5-3 to TRBJ1-3; D remains unclear. TRBV5-3 is designated an ORF whose function remains uncertain. This CDR3 spans 13 amino acids. Between the trimmed V and J ends, which lost 8 bases and 4 bases, there was a span of 13 bases. The CDR3: CASSRERGNTIYF. The CDR3 bases are TGTGCCAGCAGCCGGGAGAGAGGAAACACCATATATTTT.

This clonotype was counted at least ten times. The DNA of the CDR3 is TGTGCCAGCAGCTCCACCCGCGGGGATACGCAGTATTTT. Translation gives CASSSTRGDTQYF. The chain combines TRBV7-2 with TRBJ2-3; perhaps TRBD2 as D (5 bases). Trimming removed 4 bases from V and 6 bases from J, with 11 bases in between. The CDR3 is 13 residues long. CDR1 is SGHTA, CDR2 FQGNSA, per germline.

This clonotype occurred many times. The chain is built from TRBV18 and TRBJ2-2, with D possibly being TRBD2 (6 bases). Deletions cut 1 base from V and 6 bases from J, with 15 bases between. Germline V gives CDR1 KGHSH, CDR2 LQKENI. The CDR3 is 16 amino acids. The chain's CDR3 is CASSPRKDPGAGELFF. The DNA of the CDR3 is TGTGCCAGCTCACCACGTAAGGACCCGGGAGCCGGGGAGCTGTTTTTT.

Ten or more counts support this clonotype. The rearrangement links TRBV4-2 to TRBJ2-1, with D uncertain. CDR1 LGHNA and CDR2 YNFKEQ come from the germline V gene. The CDR3 spans 16 residues. Trimming removed 0 bases from V and 4 bases from J, with 13 bases in between. This CDR3 reads CASSQEPAPAYNEQFF. The CDR3 region has the DNA TGTGCCAGCAGCCAAGAGCCGGCCCCAGCATACAATGAGCAGTTCTTC.

This clonotype was recorded many times. The rearrangement uses TRBV7-2 and TRBJ2-1, with TRBD2 identical over 10 bases. V shed 4 bases, J shed 5 bases, and the junction held 8 bases outside the gene matches. Germline CDR1 reads SGHTA; CDR2 reads FQGNSA. The CDR3 runs 16 residues. The CDR3 here is CASSYWGLATDNEQFF. As DNA, the CDR3 is TGTGCCAGCAGCTATTGGGGACTAGCGACTGACAATGAGCAGTTCTTC.

This chain joins TRBV20-1 and TRBJ2-1; D tentatively reads TRBD1 or TRBD2 (5 bases each). The length of the CDR3 is 13 residues. The germline V and J ends were trimmed by 3 bases and 6 bases, with 12 bases remaining between them. Germline V gives CDR1 DFQATT, CDR2 SNEGSKA (reference sequence). CDR3 region: CSASDYRFNEQFF. CDR3 DNA sequence: TGCAGTGCTAGTGACTACAGGTTCAATGAGCAGTTCTTC.

This clonotype was seen at least ten times. This chain joins TRBV15 and TRBJ2-4; TRBD1 aligns across 7 bases. The CDR3 has 13 residues. V was pared by 7 bases and J by 6 bases, with 6 bases of the junction left unmatched. The germline gives CDR1 LNHNV, CDR2 YYDKDF (reference sequence). The CDR3 nucleotides read TGTGCCACCACGGCCCGGGACAGAAACATTCAGTACTTC. Protein product: CATTARDRNIQYF.

This clonotype came up many times. Here the CDR3 reads CATSDGGLGKETQYF. DNA of the CDR3: TGTGCCACCAGTGACGGAGGACTGGGTAAAGAGACCCAGTACTTC. The V call is TRBV24-1, the J call TRBJ2-5; perhaps TRBD2 as D (5 bases). V lost 4 bases and J lost 3, with 14 bases in between. Germline V lookup: CDR1 KGHDR, CDR2 SFDVKD. This CDR3 is built from 15 residues.

There are a few counts of this clonotype. V gene TRBV20-1 combines with J gene TRBJ2-1; D remains ambiguous. Trimming removed 0 bases at V and 15 bases at J, with 18 bases between. Germline V CDR1 and CDR2: DFQATT, SNEGSKA (reference sequence). This CDR3 region has 13 residues. CDR3 in amino acids: CSAREGITDKRFF. CDR3 DNA sequence: TGCAGTGCTAGAGAGGGCATAACCGACAAACGGTTCTTC.

The chain carries TRBV6-2 or TRBV6-3 and TRBJ2-7; 8 positions agree with TRBD1. This CDR3 region has 15 residues. Trimming cost V 0 bases and J 4 bases; bases outside gene matches: 5. The V gene's germline CDR1 is MNHEY and CDR2 SVGEGT. DNA for the CDR3: TGTGCCAGCAGTTACTCTCCGGGACAGGTATACGAGCAGTACTTC. Translated, it gives CASSYSPGQVYEQYF.

The rearrangement links TRBV5-4 to TRBJ2-3, with D perhaps matching TRBD1 (5 bases). The CDR3 has 14 amino acids. Trimming removed 3 bases at V and 1 base at J, with 9 bases between. The germline gives CDR1 SGHNT, CDR2 YYREEE (reference sequence). The CDR3: CASSSQGGTDTQYF. CDR3 sequence (DNA): TGTGCCAGCAGCTCTCAAGGGGGCACAGATACGCAGTATTTT.